The 18 T cell receptor beta chains reported below all come from one sample, sequenced in a study of T cells in localized non-small cell lung cancer (dated by TCRdb to 2020 to 2022). Libraries were constructed by the immunoSEQ multiplex PCR assay. This is the immuneACCESS table as TCRdb keeps it, with only in-frame sequences that have V and J called. A part of the clones is gone; compared with another copy, unresolved V genes explain less than half, and the rest is unexplained. This sample lists about 1,600 clones; 30% to 45% were detected once. The ten largest make up approximately 7.1% of the sample. Sequenced here: lung tumor tissue, sampled before any cancer treatment. The source is a female donor over 55 with stage I lung adenocarcinoma.

This clone was found a few times. This CDR3 reads CASSFDSSRAYNEQFF. In DNA, the CDR3 is TGTGCCAGCAGCTTTGACTCGTCCAGGGCCTACAATGAGCAGTTCTTC. The rearrangement joins TRBV11-3 to TRBJ2-1; D is perhaps TRBD1 (5 bases). Germline V gene data show CDR1 as SGHNT and CDR2 as YENEEA. The CDR3 extends over 16 amino acids. The V end lost 3 bases, the J end lost 2 bases, and 14 bases lay between the germline ends.

This clone was observed a handful of times. The chain joins TRBV12-5 to TRBJ1-5; D is undetermined. The ends were cut back, 1 base at V and 7 bases at J, with 8 bases in the middle. The CDR3 sequence is 13 residues long. Germline loops: CDR1 LGHNT, CDR2 FRNRAP. The CDR3 region has the DNA TGTGCTAGTGGTTTGGCCCCGGGGCAGCCCCAGCATTTT. Encoded protein: CASGLAPGQPQHF. Using reference TRBV12-5 and TRBJ1-5 for the parts outside the CDR3, the full variable domain is DARVTQTPRHKVTEMGQEVTMRCQPILGHNTVFWYRQTMMQGLELLAYFRNRAPLDDSGMPKDRFSAEMPDATLATLKIQPSEPRDSAVYFCASGLAPGQPQHFGDGTRLSIL.

In this sample, this clone is medium-sized. Its ends do not fully match the called genes, so a read error is possible. The chain is built from TRBV6-8 and TRBJ2-7, with D possibly being TRBD1 (6 bases). Germline assignment: CDR1 MNHGY and CDR2 SAAAGT. This CDR3 contains 15 residues. In DNA, the CDR3 is TGTGCCATCAGTCTCCAACAGGGTGGTGGCTACGAGCAGTACTTC. Its translation is CAISLQQGGGYEQYF.

This clone has just a few counts. V is TRBV9 and J is TRBJ1-1; D is undetermined. The length of the CDR3 is 15 residues. With 2 bases removed from V and 0 bases from J, the gap between germline ends came to 11 bases. CDR1 is SGDLS, CDR2 YYNGEE, per germline. CDR3 residues: CASSVWVDMNTEAFF. The DNA for the CDR3 is TGTGCCAGCAGCGTTTGGGTAGACATGAACACTGAAGCTTTCTTT.

The rearrangement links TRBV11-3 to TRBJ2-5; D unclear. Trimming took 5 bases from V and 0 from J, leaving 19 bases between them. The length of the CDR3 is 17 residues. Germline-derived CDR1 and CDR2 are SGHNT and YENEEA. CDR3 nucleotide sequence: TGTGCCAGCAGCCCAAGTCCACAGCGACGTCACCAAGAGACCCAGTACTTC. Residues: CASSPSPQRRHQETQYF.

About this clone itself: Other DNA sequences of this sample code for an identical CDR3. The V call is TRBV18, the J call TRBJ2-5; TRBD1 is a possible D gene (6 bases). The CDR3 runs to 13 residues. Germline CDR1 reads KGHSH; CDR2 reads LQKENI. V shed 3 bases and J shed 5 bases, with 10 bases lying between them. The CDR3 DNA reads as TGTGCCAGCTCACCTCCAGGGGAGGAGACCCAGTACTTC. As protein: CASSPPGEETQYF.

CDR3 bases: TGCGCCAGCAGCTTGGCGGGAGCGGGGTACAATGAGCAGTTCTTC. Protein: CASSLAGAGYNEQFF. The chain recombines TRBV5-1 with TRBJ2-1; 7 bases agree with TRBD2. The trim removed 0 bases at V and 4 bases at J, leaving 4 bases unmatched. Looked up from germline, CDR1 is SGHRS and CDR2 is YFSETQ. CDR3 length equals 15 residues. The whole variable domain, filled in from reference TRBV5-1 and TRBJ2-1, reads KAGVTQTPRYLIKTRGQQVTLSCSPISGHRSVSWYQQTPGQGLQFLFEYFSETQRNKGNFPGRFSGRQFSNSRSEMNVSTLELGDSALYLCASSLAGAGYNEQFFGPGTRLTVL.

The J gene is TRBJ1-4, the V gene TRBV19; D remains ambiguous. CDR3 size: 15 residues. Germline V gene data show CDR1 as LNHDA and CDR2 as SQIVND (reference sequence). Trimming shortened V by 3 bases and J by 8 bases, and 16 bases separated the two germline ends. The CDR3 coding sequence is TGTGCCAGTAGTATCAAGGGAGCGATGGCGGAAAAACTGTTTTTT. Translated, it gives CASSIKGAMAEKLFF.

Only a few counts were recorded for this clone. The rearrangement uses TRBV11-3 and TRBJ2-1; 14 nucleotides match TRBD2. J lost 5 bases, V lost 4 bases, and 4 bases had no gene match. The length of the CDR3 is 16 residues. The germline V gene encodes CDR1 SGHNT and CDR2 YENEEA. The CDR3 here is CASSYRLAGGHNEQFF. The DNA of the CDR3 is TGTGCCAGCAGCTATCGACTAGCGGGAGGGCACAATGAGCAGTTCTTC.

The CDR3 DNA sequence: TGTGCCAGCAGCTATAGACCAGGGGGGGATGGCTACACCTTC. Protein product: CASSYRPGGDGYTF. This chain connects TRBV11-3 to TRBJ1-2; 7 bases align to TRBD1. CDR1 and CDR2 from the germline V gene are SGHNT and YENEEA. Trimming removed 4 bases from V and 6 bases from J; junction bases left unmatched: 8. This CDR3 contains 14 residues.

This clone was counted a few times. The chain employs TRBV18 and TRBJ2-5; D ambiguous. The CDR3 loop spans 13 amino acids. Per germline, CDR1 KGHSH and CDR2 LQKENI. Trimming stripped 0 bases from V and 1 base from J, with 3 bases between. This CDR3 reads CASSPPSQETQYF. The DNA of the CDR3 is TGTGCCAGCTCACCACCGTCCCAAGAGACCCAGTACTTC.

In its sample, this clone was seen a few times. The genes are TRBV2 and TRBJ2-1, with 9 positions matching TRBD1. V gave up 8 bases and J gave up 8 bases; unmatched junction bases: 7. The CDR3 loop spans 13 amino acids. The V gene's germline CDR1 is SNHLY and CDR2 FYNNEI. The CDR3 here is CASPKRTGDEQFF. The CDR3 DNA reads TGTGCCAGCCCGAAAAGGACAGGGGATGAGCAGTTCTTC.

Details on this clone: One junction end does not reproduce the germline sequence, and a read error may be involved. The rearrangement links TRBV14 to TRBJ2-6, with 10 bases lining up with TRBD2. CDR1 is SGHDN, CDR2 FVKESK, per germline. The CDR3 totals 19 residues. The CDR3 region has the DNA TGTGCCAGCAGTCAAGAGAGACTAGCGGGCTTAACTGGGGCCAACGTCCTGACTTTC. It encodes CASSQERLAGLTGANVLTF.

The gene calls are TRBV10-1 and TRBJ2-5; D uncertain. V shed 5 bases and J shed 5 bases, with 12 bases lying between them. Germline V gives CDR1 WNHNN, CDR2 SYGVQD (reference sequence). The CDR3 has 13 residues. The CDR3 bases are TGCGCCAGCAGTCTACGCATCGGGGAGACCCAGTACTTC. This sequence encodes CASSLRIGETQYF.

This clone appeared a single time. The chain links TRBV19 to TRBJ1-1; D is uncertain. The length of the CDR3 is 12 residues. CDR1 is LNHDA and CDR2 is SQIVND in the germline V gene (reference sequence). V was pared by 9 bases and J by 0 bases, with 8 bases between. CDR3 loop: CASRHLNTEAFF. In nucleotides, the CDR3 is TGTGCCAGCAGGCACCTGAACACTGAAGCTTTCTTT.

The chain couples TRBV11-3 to TRBJ1-4; maybe TRBD1 (5 bases). CDR3 size: 16 residues. V was cut by 3 bases and J by 7 bases, with 18 bases left in between. Germline CDR1 is SGHNT and CDR2 is YENEEA. The CDR3 is CASSFRGGSAGEKLFF. In DNA, the CDR3 is TGTGCCAGCAGCTTTCGCGGGGGGAGTGCTGGTGAAAAACTGTTTTTT.

V and J are TRBV12-5 and TRBJ2-3; 7 positions match TRBD2. The V segment lost 11 bases and the J segment 2 bases; nucleotides outside the gene matches: 10. Germline V gene data show CDR1 as LGHNT and CDR2 as FRNRAP. The CDR3 runs to 14 residues. This CDR3 reads CAHLLLADTDTQYF. CDR3 sequence (DNA): TGTGCTCACCTTCTTCTAGCGGACACAGATACGCAGTATTTT.

This chain links TRBV19 with TRBJ1-2; 9 bases line up with TRBD1. Germline CDR1 LNHDA, CDR2 SQIVND (reference sequence). CDR3 size: 15 residues. V trimming: 5 bases; J trimming: 4 bases; junction bases outside the gene matches: 8. DNA for the CDR3: TGTGCCAGTAGTCCCGGACAGGGGTTGGTCTATGGCTACACCTTC. It encodes CASSPGQGLVYGYTF.